A single T cell receptor beta chain is shown here with its context. This entry belongs to a study of blood T cell repertoires in COVID-19. Study-wide background: The study drew acute and convalescent COVID-19 samples from the United States, Italy and Spain.

Methods used by the authors: Researchers report that nucleated cell counts were estimated from reference gene primer amplification. Assay: immunoSEQ multiplex PCR; the TCRdb copy retains only in-frame clones and omits some. The D gene and trimming were derived from the DNA, and the V and J assignments and clone size from that table. The sample consists of 190,000 or so clones, nearly 90% of them appearing once. Germline CDR1 and CDR2: SGDLS and YYNGEE. Losses at the gene ends were 0 bases for V and 1 base for J; bases not matched to a gene: 11. This CDR3 has 18 amino acids. Material for sequencing was peripheral blood. The source of this sequence is a man aged 45-65 years with acute or convalescent COVID-19. V usage is TRBV9 and J usage is TRBJ2-3; TRBD2 matches at 7 bases. CDR3 amino acids: CASSVAPFRGVRTDTQYF. The CDR3 DNA is TGTGCCAGCAGCGTAGCGCCCTTCCGGGGGGTACGCACAGATACGCAGTATTTT. The variable domain in full, completed from reference TRBV9 and TRBJ2-3, reads DSGVTQTPKHLITATGQRVTLRCSPRSGDLSVYWYQQSLDQGLQFLIQYYNGEERAKGNILERFSAQQFPDLHSELNLSSLELGDSALYFCASSVAPFRGVRTDTQYFGPGTRLTVL.